Each of the 21 T cell receptor beta chains below was sequenced from the same sample in a study of blood T cell repertoires in COVID-19. Repertoires were generated with immunoSEQ multiplex PCR, while TCRdb's copy carries only in-frame clones and drops some. This table holds 250,000 to 300,000 clones, approximately 91% found once. Source material: peripheral blood. These receptor sequences come from a man over 45 with acute or convalescent COVID-19.

As to this clone: The sample carries other DNA sequences with the same CDR3. The chain has TRBV11-2 and TRBJ1-4; D gene uncertain. Deletions cut 1 base from V and 4 bases from J, with 7 bases between. Germline V gene sequence: CDR1 SGHAT, CDR2 FQNNGV. This CDR3 has 14 amino acids. The CDR3 coding sequence is TGTGCCAGCAGCTTAGGAACTGGTAATGAAAAACTGTTTTTT. This translates into CASSLGTGNEKLFF.

V usage is TRBV24-1 and J usage is TRBJ1-2; D may be TRBD1 (5 bases). The CDR3 runs to 14 residues. CDR1 KGHDR and CDR2 SFDVKD come from the germline V gene. Between the trimmed V and J ends, which lost 4 bases and 4 bases, there was a span of 12 bases. The CDR3 region is CATSDADSSYGYTF. The CDR3, as DNA: TGTGCCACCAGTGACGCCGACAGTTCCTATGGCTACACCTTC.

The rearrangement links TRBV27 to TRBJ1-5; possibly TRBD1 for D (5 bases). This CDR3 is 15 amino acids long. Germline lookup yields CDR1 MNHEY and CDR2 SMNVEV (reference sequence). V gave up 5 bases and J gave up 7 bases, with 18 bases separating them. The CDR3 coding sequence is TGTGCCAGCAGTCCCCGGACATGGGCAGGGCAGCCCCAGCATTTT. Translated, it gives CASSPRTWAGQPQHF.

J is TRBJ1-6 and V is TRBV7-2; perhaps TRBD1 as D (6 bases). Germline loops: CDR1 SGHTA, CDR2 FQGNSA. With 1 base removed from V and 6 bases from J, the gap between germline ends came to 10 bases. The CDR3 extends over 15 amino acids. Here the CDR3 DNA reads TGTGCCAGCAGCTTAGGCAGGGGCCCTAATTCACCCCTCCACTTT. Amino acid sequence: CASSLGRGPNSPLHF.

CDR3 amino acids: CATSRGQGGETQYF. The CDR3 nucleotides are TGTGCCACCAGCAGAGGACAGGGGGGAGAGACCCAGTACTTC. The rearrangement links TRBV15 to TRBJ2-5; TRBD1 aligns across 9 bases. CDR3 size: 14 residues. V dropped 1 base and J dropped 4; count of bases not matched to a gene: 1. Germline CDR1 is LNHNV and CDR2 is YYDKDF (reference sequence).

This sequence joins TRBV6-1 and TRBJ1-4; D unclear. CDR1 is MNHNS and CDR2 is SASEGT in the germline V gene. Trimming removed 2 bases from V and 1 base from J, with 8 bases in between. The CDR3 is made up of 15 amino acids. Written as DNA, the CDR3 is TGTGCCAGCAGTGAAAGCGGTGTAACTAATGAAAAACTGTTTTTT. It yields the protein CASSESGVTNEKLFF.

The chain links TRBV7-9 to TRBJ2-3, with TRBD2 identical over 10 bases. The CDR3 sequence is 18 residues long. Trimming removed 5 bases from V and 0 bases from J; junction bases left unmatched: 11. The germline gives CDR1 SEHNR, CDR2 FQNEAQ (reference sequence). The CDR3, as DNA: TGTGCCAGCAGCCCTCGGGGAGCGGGGGGGCTTAGCACAGATACGCAGTATTTT. It yields the protein CASSPRGAGGLSTDTQYF.

The chain recombines TRBV7-3 with TRBJ2-2, with D possibly matching TRBD2 (5 bases). The CDR3 length is 13 residues. Trimming pared 2 bases from V and 4 bases from J, leaving 5 bases between. Germline V CDR1 and CDR2: SGHTA, FQGTGA. The CDR3 sequence is CASSLGSTGELFF. CDR3 in DNA: TGTGCCAGCAGCTTAGGGAGCACCGGGGAGCTGTTTTTT. The entire variable domain, with the rest obtained from reference TRBV7-3 and TRBJ2-2, is as follows: GAGVSQTPSNKVTEKGKYVELRCDPISGHTALYWYRQSLGQGPEFLIYFQGTGAADDSGLPNDRFFAVRPEGSVSTLKIQRTERGDSAVYLCASSLGSTGELFFGEGSRLTVL.

Regarding this clone: One end of the junction fails to match germline, which may point to a read error. The CDR3 reads CASSLDAGNTIYF. The DNA for the CDR3 is TGTGCCAGTAGTTTAGACGCTGGAAACACCATATATTTT. This sequence joins TRBV19 and TRBJ1-3; D not resolved. This CDR3 has 13 amino acids. Germline CDR1 is LNHDA and CDR2 is SQIVND (reference sequence). Full variable domain (rest looked up from reference TRBV19 and TRBJ1-3): DGGITQSPKYLFRKEGQNVTLSCEQNLNHDAMYWYRQDPGQGLRLIYYSQIVNDFQKGDIAEGYSVSREKKESFPLTVTSAQKNPTAFYLCASSLDAGNTIYFGEGSWLTVV.

The chain uses TRBV6-6 and TRBJ2-3; 8 positions agree with TRBD1. There are 13 residues in the CDR3. Germline V CDR1 and CDR2: MNHNY, SVGAGI (reference sequence). The V gene end was trimmed by 11 bases and the J gene end by 2 bases; junction bases not matched to a gene: 6. The CDR3 sequence is CAQARGPTDTQYF. DNA for the CDR3: TGTGCCCAAGCCAGGGGGCCCACAGATACGCAGTATTTT.

The chain joins TRBV5-5 to TRBJ1-5; tentatively, D is TRBD1 (6 bases). This CDR3 spans 14 amino acids. The V end lost 1 base, the J end lost 7 bases, and 12 bases lay between the germline ends. Germline CDR1 SGHKS, CDR2 YYEKEE (reference sequence). CDR3 bases: TGTGCCAGCAGCTTGAGGACAGAGATCCAGCCCCAGCATTTT. Protein: CASSLRTEIQPQHF.

The genes are TRBV21-1 and TRBJ2-2; TRBD1 reflects the table's D call only, with no check against the DNA. TRBV21-1 has pseudogene status. The CDR3 spans 18 residues. CDR3 nucleotide sequence: TGTGCCAGCAGCAAAACGGAATACAGGGGATCTAACACCGGGGAGCTGTTTTTT. Amino acids: CASSKTEYRGSNTGELFF.

This clone was seen once. This chain uses TRBV7-2 with TRBJ1-6; 9 bases are a match to TRBD1. The CDR3 sequence is 15 residues long. Trimming removed 2 bases from V and 7 bases from J; junction bases left unmatched: 3. Germline CDR1 reads SGHTA; CDR2 reads FQGNSA. The CDR3: CASSLMGQGNSPLHF. As DNA, the CDR3 is TGTGCCAGCAGCTTAATGGGACAGGGCAATTCACCCCTCCACTTT.

The chain couples TRBV3-1 (or the pseudogene TRBV3-2) to TRBJ1-1; TRBD1 aligns across 8 bases. J gave up 7 bases and V 1 base, and 5 bases lay outside the gene matches. The CDR3 extends over 14 amino acids. Per germline, CDR1 LGHDT and CDR2 YNNKEL (reference sequence). CDR3 in amino acids: CASSQVQGAGEAFF. CDR3 nucleotides: TGTGCCAGCAGCCAAGTTCAGGGGGCGGGTGAAGCTTTCTTT.

V is TRBV6-1 and J is TRBJ1-1, with a possible D match to TRBD1 (5 bases). This CDR3 spans 14 amino acids. The V end was cut by 3 bases, the J end by 1 base, with 9 bases between. Germline lookup yields CDR1 MNHNS and CDR2 SASEGT. The CDR3 protein is CASSDRAENTEAFF. The DNA of the CDR3 is TGTGCCAGCAGTGACAGGGCGGAGAACACTGAAGCTTTCTTT.

In this sample, this clone turned up many times. The rearrangement joins TRBV4-2 to TRBJ2-3, with D possibly TRBD2 on 7 matching bases. CDR1 is LGHNA, CDR2 YNFKEQ, per germline. This CDR3 spans 15 amino acids. V was pared by 4 bases and J by 4 bases, with 15 bases between. The CDR3 sequence: CASSPGRGASDTQYF. CDR3 DNA: TGTGCCAGCAGCCCTGGGAGGGGGGCCTCAGATACGCAGTATTTT.

The rearrangement links TRBV13 to TRBJ2-3, with 8 bases lining up with TRBD2. V lost 4 bases to trimming and J lost 9 bases; unmatched junction nucleotides: 9. The CDR3 is made up of 14 amino acids. Germline V gene lookup returns CDR1 PRHDT and CDR2 FYEKMQ (reference sequence). This CDR3 reads CASSSRASGGTQYF. The CDR3 region has the DNA TGTGCCAGCAGCTCACGTGCCAGCGGGGGAACGCAGTATTTT. Full variable domain (remainder filled in from reference TRBV13 and TRBJ2-3): AAGVIQSPRHLIKEKRETATLKCYPIPRHDTVYWYQQGPGQDPQFLISFYEKMQSDKGSIPDRFSAQQFSDYHSELNMSSLELGDSALYFCASSSRASGGTQYFGPGTRLTVL.

The J gene is TRBJ1-4, the V gene TRBV5-1; TRBD1 is a possible D gene (5 bases). The V gene's germline CDR1 is SGHRS and CDR2 YFSETQ. The CDR3 has 13 amino acids. V dropped 6 bases and J dropped 8 bases, with 14 bases sitting between them. The CDR3 DNA follows: TGCGCCAGCACGGGGGGTCTTGGAGAAAAACTGTTTTTT. Translated, it gives CASTGGLGEKLFF. Using reference TRBV5-1 and TRBJ1-4 for the parts outside the CDR3, the full variable domain is KAGVTQTPRYLIKTRGQQVTLSCSPISGHRSVSWYQQTPGQGLQFLFEYFSETQRNKGNFPGRFSGRQFSNSRSEMNVSTLELGDSALYLCASTGGLGEKLFFGSGTQLSVL.

This chain links TRBV7-9 with TRBJ2-6; weak D call: TRBD2 (7 bases). The V end was cut by 2 bases, the J end by 2 bases, with 10 bases between. The CDR3 runs to 16 residues. Germline values: CDR1 SEHNR, CDR2 FQNEAQ (reference sequence). Written as DNA, the CDR3 is TGTGCCAGCAGCTTACGGGGGGCGCCTGGGGCCAACGTCCTGACTTTC. It specifies CASSLRGAPGANVLTF.

The V call is TRBV29-1, the J call TRBJ2-2, with 8 nucleotides matching TRBD1. Trimming took 5 bases from V and 4 from J; bases not matched to a gene: 6. The CDR3 is 14 residues long. The V gene's germline CDR1 is SQVTM and CDR2 ANQGSEA. The CDR3 DNA sequence: TGCAGCGTTTCGACAGGGGCGAGCACCGGGGAGCTGTTTTTT. This translates into CSVSTGASTGELFF.

This clone was counted a single time. The chain carries TRBV6-5 and TRBJ2-1; tentative D call: TRBD2 (6 bases). CDR1 and CDR2 (germline): MNHEY, SVGAGI. Between the trimmed V and J ends, which lost 0 bases and 9 bases, there was a span of 15 bases. This CDR3 is 15 amino acids long. The CDR3: CASSYSLVWRGEQFF. CDR3 DNA: TGTGCCAGCAGTTACTCGCTTGTGTGGAGGGGTGAGCAGTTCTTC.